Described below is a single TCR beta chain sequence and its context. The source of the sample is a study of blood T cell repertoires in COVID-19. Study information: Sites in the United States, Italy and Spain provided acute and convalescent COVID-19 samples.

The CDR3 runs to 16 residues. The junction had 8 bases not matched to a gene; V was cut back by 4 bases and J by 7 bases. From germline, CDR1 is MNHEY and CDR2 SMNVEV (reference sequence). The protocol was immunoSEQ multiplex PCR, while the TCRdb copy is restricted to in-frame clones and leaves out a portion. The table lists 150,000 or so clones, roughly 90% of them singletons. Each participant's cohort was designated according to participant-reported clinical history. The specimen was PBMCs or T cells enriched from blood (not recorded which). The genes are TRBV27 and TRBJ2-2; TRBD2 matches at 11 bases. This clonotype was sampled from a woman in her thirties or forties who had been exposed to COVID-19. The CDR3 reads CASSSPLAGDSGELFF. The CDR3 DNA is TGTGCCAGCAGTTCCCCACTAGCGGGAGACAGCGGGGAGCTGTTTTTT.